There are many counts of the clone carrying this T cell receptor beta chain. These data come from a study of T cells in Graves' hyperthyroidism and ophthalmopathy. CDR3 length equals 14 residues. The junction had 7 bases not matched to a gene; V was cut back by 6 bases and J by 3 bases. Germline V gene sequence: CDR1 SGHAT, CDR2 FQNNGV. The source material, RNA transcripts, was used to amplify TCR beta CDR3 regions. The HTBI primer set served for first-round RT-PCR of the TCR CDR3. TCRdb passed the multiplex PCR reads through MiXCR, listing each CDR3 protein once. The sample shows about 740,000 distinct CDR3 sequences, 14% of them seen only once. An absence of ophthalmopathy progression within 18 months meant stable Graves' hyperthyroidism. Exclusion of patients followed from uncontrolled infection, other autoimmune disease, pregnancy or lactation. Fresh peripheral blood, under 13 ml, was the source of the PBMCs.

J is TRBJ2-7 and V is TRBV11-2, with 8 bases matching TRBD2. This receptor was identified in a woman in her late teens or twenties with Graves' hyperthyroidism. Sequencing was performed on blood. The CDR3 DNA reads TGTGCCAGCAGTCCAGCGGGAGCGAACTACGAGCAGTACTTC. It encodes CASSPAGANYEQYF.